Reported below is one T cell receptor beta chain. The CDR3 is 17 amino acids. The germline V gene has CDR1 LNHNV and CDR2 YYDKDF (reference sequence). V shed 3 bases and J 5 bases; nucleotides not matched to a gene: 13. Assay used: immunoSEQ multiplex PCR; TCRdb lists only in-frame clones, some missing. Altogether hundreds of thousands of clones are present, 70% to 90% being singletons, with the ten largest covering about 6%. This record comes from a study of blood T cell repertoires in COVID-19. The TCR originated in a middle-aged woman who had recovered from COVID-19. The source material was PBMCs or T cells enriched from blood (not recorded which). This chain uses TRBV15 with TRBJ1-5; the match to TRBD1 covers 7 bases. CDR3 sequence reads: CATSSHPSDRTDQPQHF. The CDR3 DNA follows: TGTGCCACCAGCAGCCACCCGTCGGACAGGACGGATCAGCCCCAGCATTTT.